One sample yielded the 17 T cell receptor beta chains listed below, sequenced in a study of CD8 T cells in ankylosing spondylitis. TCRdb passed the 5' RACE reads through MiXCR, listing each CDR3 protein once. The table lists about 90,000 distinct CDR3 sequences, approximately 30% of them singletons. The source material was blood, either unsorted or a sorted T cell fraction (not recorded which). The receptors were gathered from a male donor with ankylosing spondylitis or in good health (not recorded which).

The chain uses TRBV29-1 and TRBJ2-3; 13 bases are shared with TRBD2. The CDR3 has 14 amino acids. Trimming removed 7 bases from V and 5 bases from J; junction bases left unmatched: 6. The germline gives CDR1 SQVTM, CDR2 ANQGSEA. Here the CDR3 DNA reads TGCAGCGCTACTGGACTAGCGGGAGTAGATACGCAGTATTTT. Its translation is CSATGLAGVDTQYF.

The chain is built from TRBV5-1 and TRBJ1-5; maybe TRBD1 (6 bases). CDR3 size: 16 residues. Deletions cut 0 bases from V and 4 bases from J, with 14 bases between. From germline, CDR1 is SGHRS and CDR2 YFSETQ. CDR3 nucleotides: TGCGCCAGCAGCTTGGCCCCAGGGGCAACAAATCAGCCCCAGCATTTT. This codes for CASSLAPGATNQPQHF.

Many counts were recorded for this clonotype. V and J are TRBV18 and TRBJ1-2; D not certain. Trimming took 0 bases from V and 8 from J, leaving 10 bases between them. Germline values: CDR1 KGHSH, CDR2 LQKENI. This CDR3 spans 13 amino acids. The CDR3 protein is CASSPPAYPGYTF. The CDR3 DNA sequence: TGTGCCAGCTCACCACCCGCCTACCCCGGCTACACCTTC.

V and J are TRBV6-1 and TRBJ2-7; D uncertain. V lost 6 bases and J 0 bases, leaving 12 bases between the germline ends. In germline, CDR1 is MNHNS, CDR2 SASEGT. This CDR3 contains 14 residues. The DNA of the CDR3 is TGTGCCAGCAGCCCAGGTGGCAGCTCCTACGAGCAGTACGTC. Protein: CASSPGGSSYEQYV.

In this sample, this clonotype turned up a few times. The V and J genes are TRBV3-1 and TRBJ1-2; D remains unclear. Germline-derived CDR1 and CDR2 are LGHDT and YNNKEL (reference sequence). Deletions cut 1 base from V and 4 bases from J, with 19 bases between. The CDR3 contains 17 residues. DNA for the CDR3: TGTGCCAGCAGCCAAGTATCTTTTGAAGAGGAAGCCTATGGCTACACCTTC. Residues: CASSQVSFEEEAYGYTF.

This clonotype was seen more than once but under ten times. The chain links TRBV20-1 to TRBJ2-7; 10 bases map to TRBD1. The CDR3 length is 13 residues. V dropped 6 bases and J dropped 4; count of bases not matched to a gene: 6. The germline V gene has CDR1 DFQATT and CDR2 SNEGSKA (reference sequence). Here the CDR3 reads CSADRGDRYEQYF. The CDR3, as DNA: TGCAGTGCGGACAGGGGGGATAGATACGAGCAGTACTTC.

The genes are TRBV29-1 and TRBJ2-2; D tentatively fits TRBD1 or TRBD2 (5 bases each). Between the trimmed V and J ends, which lost 4 bases and 6 bases, there was a span of 12 bases. Germline lookup yields CDR1 SQVTM and CDR2 ANQGSEA. This CDR3 contains 13 residues. For the CDR3, the DNA is TGCAGCGTTGGGGACGGGATTTCCGGGGAGCTGTTTTTT. Protein sequence: CSVGDGISGELFF.

The chain combines TRBV5-6 with TRBJ2-7; possible D gene TRBD1, 6 bases. The CDR3 has 19 amino acids. The V end lost 5 bases, the J end lost 5 bases, and 32 bases lay between the germline ends. Germline V gene data show CDR1 as SGHDT and CDR2 as YYEEEE. The CDR3: CASSTYPWTDPWSAHEQYF. The CDR3 nucleotides are TGTGCCAGCAGTACCTACCCGTGGACAGACCCGTGGAGCGCCCACGAGCAGTACTTC.

In its sample, this clonotype was seen a few times. The chain links TRBV5-5 to TRBJ1-4; TRBD1 matches at 9 bases. J gave up 2 bases and V 4 bases, and 9 bases lay outside the gene matches. CDR1 and CDR2 (germline): SGHKS, YYEKEE (reference sequence). The CDR3 is 17 residues long. In DNA, the CDR3 is TGTGCCAGCAGCCCGCGGACAGGGGACCTCACTAATGAAAAACTGTTTTTT. Its translation is CASSPRTGDLTNEKLFF.

The V and J genes are TRBV2 and TRBJ2-2, with 10 bases aligning to TRBD1. This CDR3 is built from 15 residues. Germline trimming cut 8 bases from V and 5 bases from J; bases unmatched to any gene: 8. Germline V gene data show CDR1 as SNHLY and CDR2 as FYNNEI. CDR3 amino acids: CASGGQGPRTGELFF. CDR3 bases: TGTGCCAGCGGGGGACAGGGGCCGAGGACCGGGGAGCTGTTTTTT.

As DNA, the CDR3 is TGTGCCAGCCAGAGACGCGGGGAGCTGTTTTTT. Translated, it gives CASQRRGELFF. The chain joins TRBV6-1 to TRBJ2-2; D not certain. Germline CDR1 reads MNHNS; CDR2 reads SASEGT. V lost 8 bases, J lost 7 bases, and 8 bases lay in between. This CDR3 is 11 amino acids long.

A few counts support this clonotype. This chain links TRBV7-8 with TRBJ2-2; TRBD2 matches at 7 bases. Germline values: CDR1 SGHVS, CDR2 FQNEAQ. The CDR3 is 15 residues long. Losses at the gene ends were 3 bases for V and 4 bases for J; bases not matched to a gene: 5. CDR3 DNA sequence: TGTGCCAGCAGCTTCAGCGGGACTCTCACCGGGGAGCTGTTTTTT. This codes for CASSFSGTLTGELFF.

In this sample, this clonotype turned up a few times. The gene calls are TRBV5-1 and TRBJ1-1; no clear D. Trimming left V 2 bases short and J 0 bases short, with 17 bases between. In germline, CDR1 is SGHRS, CDR2 YFSETQ. CDR3 length: 17 amino acids. CDR3 nucleotides: TGCGCCAGCAGCTTATCAGGTATGGGAACAATGAACACTGAAGCTTTCTTT. It translates to CASSLSGMGTMNTEAFF.

The rearrangement joins TRBV12-3 or TRBV12-4 to TRBJ2-5, with TRBD1 as a possible D gene (6 bases). V was pared by 5 bases and J by 5 bases, with 15 bases between. The CDR3 length is 14 residues. The CDR3 reads CASSPAGTRETQYF. The CDR3 nucleotides are TGTGCCAGCAGTCCCGCCGGGACACGGGAGACCCAGTACTTC.

The rearrangement uses TRBV7-3 and TRBJ1-1, with D hard to call. Per the germline V gene, CDR1 is SGHTA and CDR2 is FQGTGA. The CDR3 runs 13 residues. The ends were cut back, 5 bases at V and 3 bases at J, with 10 bases in the middle. CDR3 nucleotide sequence: TGTGCCAGCAGCCCGAGTTCGTACACTGAAGCTTTCTTT. Protein product: CASSPSSYTEAFF.

This clonotype was picked up a small number of times. V is TRBV5-1 and J is TRBJ2-7; D is ambiguous. In germline, CDR1 is SGHRS, CDR2 YFSETQ. Trimming pared 2 bases from V and 3 bases from J, leaving 15 bases between. The length of the CDR3 is 15 residues. For the CDR3, the DNA is TGCGCCAGCAGCTTCGATAGACCCGTTTACTACGAGCAGTACTTC. Translation gives CASSFDRPVYYEQYF.

This chain links TRBV5-1 with TRBJ1-1; no reliable D call. This CDR3 contains 13 residues. V lost 5 bases and J lost 1, with 9 bases in between. Germline CDR1 is SGHRS and CDR2 is YFSETQ. The CDR3 nucleotides read TGCGCCAGCAGGGATGGGCCGAACACTGAAGCTTTCTTT. Its translation is CASRDGPNTEAFF.